Each of the 13 T cell receptor beta chains below was sequenced from the same sample in a study of CD8 T cells in ankylosing spondylitis. TCRdb re-analysed the 5' RACE reads in MiXCR, keeping a single row per CDR3 protein. The sample comprises about 310,000 distinct CDR3 sequences, more than 20% of which are singletons, and 3% to 4% rests with the top ten. Sample: blood, either unsorted or a sorted T cell fraction (not recorded which). Receptors were obtained from a female donor with ankylosing spondylitis or in good health (not recorded which).

This clonotype was seen a few times. This chain uses TRBV20-1 with TRBJ2-7; a possible D gene is TRBD2 (6 bases). The CDR3 covers 13 residues. V was trimmed by 1 base and J by 5 bases, leaving 12 bases between them. Germline lookup yields CDR1 DFQATT and CDR2 SNEGSKA (reference sequence). The chain's CDR3 is CSARASGYHEQYF. Written as DNA, the CDR3 is TGCAGTGCTAGAGCCAGCGGGTACCACGAGCAGTACTTC.

This clonotype was picked up a small number of times. The chain couples TRBV20-1 to TRBJ1-2; 8 nucleotides line up with TRBD1. Germline CDR1 and CDR2: DFQATT and SNEGSKA (reference sequence). V gave up 2 bases and J gave up 2 bases; unmatched junction bases: 13. This CDR3 is built from 17 residues. This CDR3 is CSARTWAGGNSNYGYTF. CDR3 coding DNA: TGCAGTGCTAGAACCTGGGCAGGGGGCAATTCGAACTATGGCTACACCTTC.

This clonotype has just a few counts. The chain's CDR3 is CSGDGLSHNEQFF. CDR3 bases: TGCAGTGGGGACGGCCTGTCCCACAATGAGCAGTTCTTC. This chain uses TRBV20-1 with TRBJ2-1; the D call may be TRBD1 or TRBD2 (5 bases each). Germline CDR1 and CDR2: DFQATT and SNEGSKA (reference sequence). The germline V and J ends were trimmed by 7 bases and 5 bases, with 15 bases remaining between them. This CDR3 is 13 amino acids long.

The V call is TRBV10-3, the J call TRBJ2-1; tentatively, D is TRBD1 or TRBD2 (5 bases each). Looked up from germline, CDR1 is ENHRY and CDR2 is SYGVKD. V gave up 7 bases and J gave up 5 bases, with 12 bases separating them. CDR3 length equals 13 residues. CDR3: CAITRMGDNEQFF. CDR3 bases: TGTGCCATCACCAGAATGGGGGACAATGAGCAGTTCTTC.

The chain combines TRBV20-1 with TRBJ1-3; TRBD1 is a possible D gene (5 bases). Germline V gives CDR1 DFQATT, CDR2 SNEGSKA (reference sequence). V was pared by 6 bases and J by 0 bases, with 12 bases between. The CDR3 is 14 amino acids. The CDR3 DNA is TGCAGTGCCTGGACCGACAGCTCTGGAAACACCATATATTTT. Translated: CSAWTDSSGNTIYF.

This clonotype was observed a few times. The chain couples TRBV20-1 to TRBJ2-7; D unclear. Trimming removed 3 bases from V and 1 base from J, with 13 bases in between. The CDR3 length is 14 residues. Germline CDR1 DFQATT, CDR2 SNEGSKA (reference sequence). The CDR3 nucleotides read TGCAGTGCTAGGCGGCTGACCGGGTCCTACGAGCAGTACTTC. This translates into CSARRLTGSYEQYF.

This clonotype came up once. The chain carries TRBV28 and TRBJ2-7, with D possibly being TRBD1 (5 bases). This CDR3 contains 13 residues. The V gene lost 5 bases and the J gene lost 4 bases, with 12 bases spanning the gap. CDR1 MDHEN and CDR2 SYDVKM come from the germline V gene. This CDR3 is CASSPNQGYEQYF. CDR3 nucleotide sequence: TGTGCCAGCAGTCCTAACCAGGGTTACGAGCAGTACTTC.

This clonotype was found a few times. The chain is built from TRBV7-2 and TRBJ2-5, with 8 bases aligning to TRBD1. Trimming cost V 5 bases and J 2 bases; bases outside gene matches: 4. CDR1 and CDR2 from the germline V gene are SGHTA and FQGNSA. CDR3 size: 14 residues. CDR3 region: CASSIQGVQETQYF. CDR3 DNA: TGTGCCAGCAGCATACAGGGGGTGCAAGAGACCCAGTACTTC.

The chain employs TRBV7-3 and TRBJ2-1; 11 bases are a match to TRBD2. Germline assignment: CDR1 SGHTA and CDR2 FQGTGA. V was clipped by 6 bases and J by 1 base; unmatched bases: 11. The length of the CDR3 is 18 residues. The CDR3 loop reads CASSPVAGGPLSYNEQFF. Here the CDR3 DNA reads TGTGCCAGCAGTCCCGTAGCGGGAGGGCCGCTTTCCTACAATGAGCAGTTCTTC.

The sample holds a few counts of this clonotype. This chain uses TRBV7-9 with TRBJ2-4; the match to TRBD1 covers 10 bases. V lost 0 bases to trimming and J lost 8 bases; unmatched junction nucleotides: 10. Germline CDR1 SEHNR, CDR2 FQNEAQ (reference sequence). The CDR3 runs to 17 residues. DNA of the CDR3: TGTGCCAGCAGCTTAGCGTACGGTGGACAGGGGGGAGACATTCAGTACTTC. Protein: CASSLAYGGQGGDIQYF. The full variable domain, rest sourced from reference TRBV7-9 and TRBJ2-4, is DTGVSQNPRHKITKRGQNVTFRCDPISEHNRLYWYRQTLGQGPEFLTYFQNEAQLEKSRLLSDRFSAERPKGSFSTLEIQRTEQGDSAMYLCASSLAYGGQGGDIQYFGAGTRLSVL.

This clonotype was observed once. The chain recombines TRBV20-1 with TRBJ2-7; 13 bases are shared with TRBD2. The germline V gene encodes CDR1 DFQATT and CDR2 SNEGSKA (reference sequence). The CDR3 contains 14 residues. The DNA for the CDR3 is TGCAGCGCCTCCCCGGGACTAGCGGGATACGAGCAGTACTTC. Amino acids: CSASPGLAGYEQYF.

This chain links TRBV27 with TRBJ2-3; D is unresolved. The CDR3 contains 14 residues. V dropped 2 bases and J dropped 3 bases, with 9 bases sitting between them. CDR1 and CDR2 (germline): MNHEY, SMNVEV (reference sequence). CDR3 sequence (DNA): TGTGCCAGCAGTTTAATGGGCCAGACAGATACGCAGTATTTT. It specifies CASSLMGQTDTQYF.

This clonotype appeared a few times. The V call is TRBV12-3 or TRBV12-4, the J call TRBJ2-6, with a weak D call TRBD1 (5 bases). V shed 3 bases and J shed 4 bases, with 10 bases lying between them. The CDR3 is 15 amino acids. The CDR3 sequence is CASSFQGSGANVLTF. CDR3 nucleotide sequence: TGTGCCAGCAGTTTTCAGGGATCCGGGGCCAACGTCCTGACTTTC.